This passage covers 27 T cell receptor beta chains from one sample sequenced in a study of blood T cell repertoires in COVID-19. TCRdb's table, derived via immunoSEQ multiplex PCR, lists solely in-frame clones and lacks some. The sample carries 200,000 to 250,000 clones, more than 75% recorded once. The sequencing input was peripheral blood. The receptor set was obtained from a woman aged 40 to 50 with acute or convalescent COVID-19.

The chain links TRBV20-1 to TRBJ1-2; D may be TRBD1 (5 bases). Germline CDR1 and CDR2: DFQATT and SNEGSKA (reference sequence). This CDR3 comprises 10 residues. CDR3 in DNA: TGCAGCCTGTGGGGCGATGGCTACACCTTC. As protein: CSLWGDGYTF.

As concerns this clone: Different DNA sequences within this sample yield the same CDR3. This chain joins TRBV30 and TRBJ1-4; maybe TRBD1 (5 bases). This CDR3 has 14 amino acids. The germline V gene encodes CDR1 GTSNPN and CDR2 SVGIG (reference sequence). V dropped 8 bases and J dropped 5 bases, with 18 bases sitting between them. CDR3 bases: TGTGCCCGGCGGGCAGCCGGGGGGAATGAAAAACTGTTTTTT. Translated: CARRAAGGNEKLFF.

The chain couples TRBV11-3 to TRBJ2-1; perhaps TRBD2 as D (6 bases). The germline CDR1 and CDR2 sequences are SGHNT and YENEEA. There are 14 residues in the CDR3. Trimming shortened V by 3 bases and J by 7 bases, and 13 bases separated the two germline ends. The CDR3 nucleotides read TGTGCCAGCAGCTTGGGCGGGACCGCAAATGAGCAGTTCTTC. Protein product: CASSLGGTANEQFF.

J is TRBJ1-2 and V is TRBV5-1; a weak D match, TRBD1 (6 bases). Looked up from germline, CDR1 is SGHRS and CDR2 is YFSETQ. V was pared by 5 bases and J by 5 bases, with 13 bases between. This CDR3 is built from 13 residues. CDR3 residues: CASSRQDGYGYTF. The CDR3 DNA reads as TGCGCCAGCAGTAGACAGGACGGGTATGGCTACACCTTC.

The gene calls are TRBV30 and TRBJ1-2; D ambiguous. This CDR3 comprises 19 residues. The V end was cut by 7 bases, the J end by 8 bases, with 38 bases between. Germline V gives CDR1 GTSNPN, CDR2 SVGIG (reference sequence). The CDR3 DNA is TGTGCCTCAAATCCCGGGCCCACGGGCTTATTGGCGGGCTATGGGGGCTACACCTTC. Its translation: CASNPGPTGLLAGYGGYTF.

This chain links TRBV5-5 with TRBJ2-3, with D perhaps matching TRBD1 (6 bases). With 4 bases removed from V and 2 bases from J, the gap between germline ends came to 14 bases. CDR1 SGHKS and CDR2 YYEKEE come from the germline V gene (reference sequence). The CDR3 contains 15 residues. The CDR3 nucleotides read TGTGCCAGCAGCCCGTGGGACACCAACACAGATACGCAGTATTTT. It is translated as CASSPWDTNTDTQYF. The full variable domain, its missing parts supplied by reference TRBV5-5 and TRBJ2-3, is DAGVTQSPTHLIKTRGQQVTLRCSPISGHKSVSWYQQVLGQGPQFIFQYYEKEERGRGNFPDRFSARQFPNYSSELNVNALLLGDSALYLCASSPWDTNTDTQYFGPGTRLTVL.

The genes are TRBV6-1 and TRBJ1-1; the match to TRBD1 covers 7 bases. CDR3 length: 15 amino acids. Trimming at V came to 1 base and at J to 3 bases, leaving 5 bases not matched to a gene. Germline V CDR1 and CDR2: MNHNS, SASEGT. The CDR3 region is CASSEEGRGHTEAFF. As DNA, the CDR3 is TGTGCCAGCAGTGAAGAGGGAAGGGGGCACACTGAAGCTTTCTTT.

The V gene is TRBV7-8, the J gene TRBJ2-7, with D tentatively TRBD1 (5 bases). This CDR3 comprises 15 residues. CDR1 is SGHVS and CDR2 is FQNEAQ in the germline V gene. V was pared by 1 base and J by 0 bases, with 10 bases between. The CDR3 region is CASSLVSGPSYEQYF. In DNA, the CDR3 is TGTGCCAGCAGCTTAGTGTCAGGGCCCTCCTACGAGCAGTACTTC.

The chain links TRBV19 to TRBJ1-2; TRBD1 might be the D (5 bases). This CDR3 is 14 amino acids long. V was shortened by 3 bases and J by 8 bases, with 16 bases between the two germline ends. Germline V gene sequence: CDR1 LNHDA, CDR2 SQIVND (reference sequence). The CDR3 reads CASSMGQGWEGYTF. The CDR3 DNA follows: TGTGCCAGTAGTATGGGGCAGGGATGGGAAGGCTACACCTTC.

The V and J genes are TRBV7-6 and TRBJ2-3; D gene uncertain. The V gene lost 2 bases and the J gene lost 4 bases, with 10 bases spanning the gap. The CDR3 has 14 residues. CDR1 SGHVS and CDR2 FNYEAQ come from the germline V gene. CDR3 coding DNA: TGTGCCAGCAGCTTATTTATTCCCCCAGATACGCAGTATTTT. Protein sequence: CASSLFIPPDTQYF.

V gene TRBV13 combines with J gene TRBJ2-2, with 12 nucleotides matching TRBD1. This CDR3 spans 16 amino acids. Unmatched junction bases numbered 5, after V lost 4 bases and J lost 5 bases. Germline V lookup: CDR1 PRHDT, CDR2 FYEKMQ (reference sequence). This chain's CDR3 is CASSSRDRGRTGELFF. For the CDR3, the DNA is TGTGCCAGCAGCTCCCGGGACAGGGGGCGGACCGGGGAGCTGTTTTTT.

This chain links TRBV18 with TRBJ2-5; no definite D call. CDR3 length: 16 amino acids. The V gene's germline CDR1 is KGHSH and CDR2 LQKENI. V was cut by 0 bases and J by 0 bases, with 11 bases left in between. CDR3 in amino acids: CASSPPQGEYQETQYF. The CDR3 DNA follows: TGTGCCAGCTCACCACCTCAAGGAGAATACCAAGAGACCCAGTACTTC.

The chain recombines TRBV18 with TRBJ2-2; the match to TRBD1 covers 7 bases. Trimming cost V 0 bases and J 7 bases; bases outside gene matches: 8. CDR1 and CDR2 from the germline V gene are KGHSH and LQKENI. The CDR3 loop spans 16 amino acids. DNA for the CDR3: TGTGCCAGCTCACCACCGGATCGACAGGGCGTCGGGGAGCTGTTTTTT. It codes for CASSPPDRQGVGELFF.

The rearrangement uses TRBV19 and TRBJ1-1, with unresolved D. Germline V gives CDR1 LNHDA, CDR2 SQIVND (reference sequence). Trimming cost V 3 bases and J 11 bases, with 22 bases left between them. The CDR3 loop spans 15 amino acids. In DNA form, the CDR3 reads TGTGCCAGTAGTATCTTACCGACTCTAATCGCGGAGGCTTTCTTT. Translating gives CASSILPTLIAEAFF.

The chain joins TRBV25-1 to TRBJ1-6; 8 bases line up with TRBD1. The CDR3 contains 14 residues. CDR1 is MGHDK, CDR2 SYGVNS, per germline. J lost 8 bases, V lost 8 bases, and 8 bases had no gene match. The CDR3 sequence: CASGMTGVYSPLHF. CDR3 DNA sequence: TGTGCCAGCGGAATGACAGGGGTCTATTCACCCCTCCACTTT.

The gene calls are TRBV19 and TRBJ1-2; a possible D gene is TRBD1 (6 bases). The germline V gene encodes CDR1 LNHDA and CDR2 SQIVND (reference sequence). The V and J ends lost 1 base and 3 bases respectively, with 18 bases between them. The CDR3 contains 17 residues. The CDR3 here is CASSIGGTPVGYYGYTF. For the CDR3, the DNA is TGTGCCAGTAGTATAGGAGGGACACCAGTCGGGTACTATGGCTACACCTTC.

V usage is TRBV6-2 or TRBV6-3 and J usage is TRBJ2-6, with 8 bases fitting TRBD1. The CDR3 is 17 residues long. Germline CDR1 is MNHEY and CDR2 is SVGEGT. J gave up 3 bases and V 2 bases, and 6 bases lay outside the gene matches. CDR3 amino acids: CASSYPRGQVGANVLTF. The CDR3 DNA follows: TGTGCCAGCAGTTACCCCAGGGGGCAAGTTGGGGCCAACGTCCTGACTTTC.

To note about this clone: At one of its ends the junction is not consistent with the germline gene, which may arise from a read error. The J gene is TRBJ2-5, the V gene TRBV24-1; a possible D gene is TRBD2 (6 bases). Per germline, CDR1 KGHDR and CDR2 SFDVKD. The length of the CDR3 is 15 residues. CDR3 amino acids: CATSGLRGTQETQYF. CDR3 nucleotides: TGTGCCACCAGTGGTTTGCGGGGAACCCAAGAGACCCAGTACTTC.

V is TRBV3-1 (or the pseudogene TRBV3-2) and J is TRBJ2-1; TRBD2 is a possible D gene (5 bases). The CDR3 contains 15 residues. V lost 1 base, J lost 6 bases, and 13 bases lay in between. CDR1 and CDR2 from the germline V gene are LGHDT and YNNKEL (reference sequence). The CDR3 here is CASSQGVSVVNEQFF. For the CDR3, the DNA is TGTGCCAGCAGCCAAGGAGTTAGCGTGGTCAATGAGCAGTTCTTC.

This clone appeared a single time. This sequence joins TRBV12-5 and TRBJ2-7; 9 nucleotides align to TRBD2. Germline V gives CDR1 LGHNT, CDR2 FRNRAP. Trimming cost V 6 bases and J 6 bases; bases outside gene matches: 12. This CDR3 has 15 amino acids. CDR3 bases: TGTGCTAGTGGAGCTCAAGGGACTAGCAAGGCCGAGCAGTACTTC. This gives the protein CASGAQGTSKAEQYF.

The chain links TRBV19 to TRBJ1-5; no firm D call. The CDR3 has 15 residues. Germline lookup yields CDR1 LNHDA and CDR2 SQIVND (reference sequence). Trimming shortened V by 0 bases and J by 1 base, and 7 bases separated the two germline ends. CDR3 residues: CASSIEQLSNQPQHF. The CDR3 coding sequence is TGTGCCAGTAGTATAGAACAGCTGAGCAATCAGCCCCAGCATTTT.

The J gene is TRBJ2-1, the V gene TRBV5-4, with D perhaps matching TRBD2 (5 bases). The CDR3 totals 13 residues. V was clipped by 4 bases and J by 8 bases, with 13 bases between them. Germline-derived CDR1 and CDR2 are SGHNT and YYREEE (reference sequence). CDR3 sequence reads: CASSPALRDEQFF. CDR3 sequence (DNA): TGTGCCAGCAGCCCGGCCCTGCGGGATGAGCAGTTCTTC.

V is TRBV18 and J is TRBJ1-4; the D gene is possibly TRBD1 (6 bases). The germline V gene encodes CDR1 KGHSH and CDR2 LQKENI. Trimming left V 5 bases short and J 8 bases short, with 6 bases between. The CDR3 length is 11 residues. The DNA for the CDR3 is TGTGCCAGCTCAAGGGGGGAAAAACTGTTTTTT. Its translation: CASSRGEKLFF.

This chain connects TRBV9 to TRBJ1-2, with 9 positions matching TRBD1. The CDR3 has 16 amino acids. Trimming cost V 4 bases and J 8 bases; bases outside gene matches: 15. Per the germline V gene, CDR1 is SGDLS and CDR2 is YYNGEE. The CDR3 sequence: CASSPDPTGTGYGYTF. The DNA for the CDR3 is TGTGCCAGCAGCCCCGATCCCACCGGGACAGGGTACGGCTACACCTTC.

The CDR3 sequence is CASSIWQGAGQPQHF. DNA for the CDR3: TGTGCCAGTAGTATTTGGCAGGGGGCTGGTCAGCCCCAGCATTTT. The J gene is TRBJ1-5, the V gene TRBV19; 8 nucleotides align to TRBD1. CDR1 LNHDA and CDR2 SQIVND come from the germline V gene (reference sequence). The CDR3 sequence is 15 residues long. J gave up 6 bases and V 3 bases, and 7 bases lay outside the gene matches.

The rearrangement uses TRBV11-1 and TRBJ1-2, with D tentatively TRBD1 (5 bases). This CDR3 is built from 13 residues. V was pared by 5 bases and J by 0 bases, with 7 bases between. The germline V gene encodes CDR1 SGHAT and CDR2 FQDESV (reference sequence). The CDR3 spells CASSQTANYGYTF. CDR3 coding DNA: TGTGCCAGCAGCCAGACAGCTAACTATGGCTACACCTTC.

The rearrangement uses TRBV6-5 and TRBJ2-1, with 11 bases matching TRBD2. V trimming: 4 bases; J trimming: 10 bases; junction bases outside the gene matches: 3. CDR1 is MNHEY, CDR2 SVGAGI, per germline. There are 13 residues in the CDR3. CDR3 coding DNA: TGTGCCAGCAGTTTAGGGACTAGCGGAGAGCAGTTCTTC. Its protein product is CASSLGTSGEQFF.